This TCR beta chain was identified in a study of blood T cell repertoires in COVID-19 (TCRdb year 2020). Background on the whole study: The collaborator samples originated in the United States, Italy and Spain and spanned the acute and convalescent phases of COVID-19. Nearly every sample came with metadata listing a de-identified subject ID, COVID-19 status, age in years and sex. Where HLA class I and class II types were available, the types were taken from metadata supplied by the sample provider, not from assay-based typing. Samples were obtained from the ongoing ImmuneRACE study (first 160 participants) and from 1,254 subjects provided by 6 global collaborators. The material from the prospective study consisted of cDNA or gDNA derived from T cells, B-cell-depleted T cells, or PBMCs. The dataset comprised deeply sampled blood TCRbeta repertoires from subjects exposed to, actively infected with, or recovered from COVID-19. The repertoires were made available in a free public database intended to serve as a resource for research on the immune response to SARS-CoV-2. What the work shows at the level of the full study, not this receptor alone: How much clinical and demographic metadata was included differed by source and by participant, and the metadata was provided uncurated.

The collaborating institutions used their own protocols to collect whole blood in K2EDTA tubes. For TCRbeta analysis, collaborator samples were shipped as frozen whole blood, as isolated PBMCs, or as DNA extracted from either sample type. TCRbeta CDR3 regions were amplified from genomic DNA using the immunoSEQ Assay, a bias-controlled multiplex PCR. From the authors' description of their analysis: The number of nucleated cells in each sample was estimated by amplification of reference gene primers within the assay. Sequence reads were collapsed and filtered to measure the absolute abundance of every unique TCRbeta CDR3 rearrangement. For each sample, productive Simpson clonality was calculated by taking the square root of Simpson's diversity index across productive rearrangements. TCRdb mirrors the immuneACCESS table, restricted to in-frame sequences. Some clones are absent from its copies; in checked studies, under half trace to an unresolved V gene, and the reason for the others is unknown. Clone size and V and J calls were adopted from that table, with D and trimming inferred from the DNA. This sample gives about 250,000 clones in total; approximately 83% of them show up just once. Jointly, the top ten make up 5.5% of the sample.

Turning to this clone: This receptor's antigen is unknown. Base qualities are not provided; no much larger clone lies one nucleotide away.

The germline V gene encodes CDR1 SGHTS and CDR2 YDEGEE. Germline trimming: 4 bases from V, 4 bases from J; junction bases outside gene matches: 9. From the cysteine up to the phenylalanine, the CDR3 has a length of 17 residues. Only the CDR3 DNA is retained, 51 bases long and in frame from the first base. The chain couples TRBV5-8 to TRBJ2-1, and TRBD2 aligns with 12 junction nucleotides. Sequenced input: peripheral blood. This sequence originates from a human donor in a cohort sampled during active COVID-19. Read as DNA, the sequence is TGTGCCAGCAGCGAAGGACTAGCGGGATTAATGTACAATGAGCAGTTCTTC. Translated, it reads CASSEGLAGLMYNEQFF.